The 18 T cell receptor beta chains given below trace back to one sample, sequenced in a study of immune cell composition in non-small cell lung cancer. Assay: immunoSEQ multiplex PCR; the TCRdb copy retains only in-frame clones and omits some. The table has about 3,200 clones, around three quarters seen once. Source material: lung tumor tissue. The origin of the receptors is a human donor with non-small cell lung cancer.

The V call is TRBV2, the J call TRBJ1-6; TRBD1 might be the D (6 bases). The CDR3 has 13 residues. Germline lookup yields CDR1 SNHLY and CDR2 FYNNEI. V gave up 7 bases and J gave up 10 bases, with 14 bases separating them. CDR3: CASNGRGGSPLHF. The CDR3 DNA reads as TGTGCCAGCAATGGGAGGGGGGGATCACCCCTCCACTTT.

J is TRBJ2-7 and V is TRBV2; 8 bases map to TRBD2. With V trimmed by 4 bases and J by 6 bases, 2 bases remained unmatched. CDR3 size: 12 residues. From germline, CDR1 is SNHLY and CDR2 FYNNEI. CDR3 loop: CASSGLAGEQYF. For the CDR3, the DNA is TGTGCCAGCAGTGGGCTAGCGGGCGAGCAGTACTTC.

The sample holds a few counts of this clone. The chain recombines TRBV2 with TRBJ1-5; the D gene is possibly TRBD1 (6 bases). The CDR3 covers 13 residues. Trimming pared 7 bases from V and 5 bases from J, leaving 12 bases between. CDR1 is SNHLY, CDR2 FYNNEI, per germline. CDR3 in DNA: TGTGCCAGCACAGAACAGGGAGATCAGCCCCAGCATTTT. It is translated as CASTEQGDQPQHF.

This clone was detected only once. The gene calls are TRBV19 and TRBJ1-5, with a possible D match to TRBD1 (5 bases). Germline assignment: CDR1 LNHDA and CDR2 SQIVND (reference sequence). CDR3 length equals 16 residues. Trimming took 5 bases from V and 3 from J, leaving 17 bases between them. CDR3 region: CASSVALDSTNQPQHF. The CDR3 DNA is TGTGCCAGTAGTGTCGCCTTAGACAGCACCAATCAGCCCCAGCATTTT.

In nucleotides, the CDR3 is TGTGCCAGCAGCTTATACACAGGAAATGAAAAACTGTTTTTT. As protein: CASSLYTGNEKLFF. The J gene is TRBJ1-4, the V gene TRBV11-2, with D maybe TRBD1 (5 bases). V lost 2 bases and J lost 5, with 9 bases in between. From germline, CDR1 is SGHAT and CDR2 FQNNGV. The CDR3 has 14 residues.

The J gene is TRBJ2-3, the V gene TRBV6-1, with 12 nucleotides matching TRBD2. The CDR3 contains 16 residues. Germline V gene sequence: CDR1 MNHNS, CDR2 SASEGT. The trim removed 2 bases at V and 6 bases at J, leaving 6 bases unmatched. The DNA of the CDR3 is TGTGCCAGCAGTGAACTAGCGGGGGGGCAGAGGGATACGCAGTATTTT. Amino acids: CASSELAGGQRDTQYF.

Only one count was recorded for this clone. The chain combines TRBV10-3 with TRBJ1-1, with D hard to call. CDR3 length equals 14 residues. Germline V gene sequence: CDR1 ENHRY, CDR2 SYGVKD. The V end lost 3 bases, the J end lost 2 bases, and 10 bases lay between the germline ends. This CDR3 is CAISDQDFNTEAFF. CDR3 nucleotide sequence: TGTGCCATCAGTGATCAGGACTTCAACACTGAAGCTTTCTTT.

This chain links TRBV28 with TRBJ2-7, with D perhaps matching TRBD2 (6 bases). CDR1 and CDR2 (germline): MDHEN, SYDVKM. The germline V and J ends were trimmed by 3 bases and 7 bases, with 16 bases remaining between them. The CDR3 totals 14 residues. The CDR3 nucleotides are TGTGCCAGCAGTTTTGGGCAGGGAGGCTTTGAGCAGTACTTC. Amino acids: CASSFGQGGFEQYF.

The chain carries TRBV5-6 and TRBJ1-6; D is uncertain. Germline CDR1 SGHDT, CDR2 YYEEEE. Trimming cost V 7 bases and J 8 bases, with 16 bases left between them. The length of the CDR3 is 14 residues. CDR3 nucleotide sequence: TGTGCCAGCGGTCGTCTCCTGGCGGATTCACCCCTCCACTTT. This codes for CASGRLLADSPLHF.

J is TRBJ1-2 and V is TRBV7-3, with TRBD1 matching 8 bases. The CDR3 totals 13 residues. Germline CDR1 SGHTA, CDR2 FQGTGA. The V segment lost 2 bases and the J segment 7 bases; nucleotides outside the gene matches: 3. CDR3 loop: CASSLSQGAGYTF. CDR3 bases: TGTGCCAGCAGCTTATCCCAGGGGGCTGGCTACACCTTC.

The V and J genes are TRBV5-1 and TRBJ1-5; 7 bases map to TRBD1. The CDR3 is 15 residues long. The ends lost 1 base at V and 7 bases at J; junction bases unmatched: 8. Germline V gives CDR1 SGHRS, CDR2 YFSETQ. CDR3 bases: TGCGCCAGCAGCTTGACCGTCGGGACAGCCCAGCCCCAGCATTTT. It codes for CASSLTVGTAQPQHF.

This clone was seen a few times. The chain links TRBV6-6 to TRBJ1-4, with 10 bases aligning to TRBD1. The germline CDR1 and CDR2 sequences are MNHNY and SVGAGI (reference sequence). The CDR3 has 16 residues. V lost 2 bases to trimming and J lost 11 bases; unmatched junction nucleotides: 11. CDR3: CASSYVQGQGSVKLFF. CDR3 DNA sequence: TGTGCCAGCAGTTACGTCCAGGGACAGGGGAGCGTGAAACTGTTTTTT.

The chain employs TRBV28 and TRBJ1-1; 7 nucleotides align to TRBD1. J was trimmed by 2 bases and V by 5 bases; bases with no gene match: 11. Germline-derived CDR1 and CDR2 are MDHEN and SYDVKM. The CDR3 has 16 amino acids. Written as DNA, the CDR3 is TGTGCCAGCAGTCCCACAGTTGGAGGGGGCAACACTGAAGCTTTCTTT. This gives the protein CASSPTVGGGNTEAFF.

The chain links TRBV5-1 to TRBJ1-2, with D perhaps TRBD1 (5 bases). V lost 3 bases and J 5 bases, leaving 14 bases between the germline ends. Germline loops: CDR1 SGHRS, CDR2 YFSETQ. This CDR3 is built from 14 residues. The CDR3 reads CASSSQDLAYGYTF. CDR3 nucleotides: TGCGCCAGCAGCTCACAGGATTTGGCGTATGGCTACACCTTC.

This chain's CDR3 is CASSYSASGGYEQYF. In DNA form, the CDR3 reads TGTGCCAGCAGTTACTCCGCTAGCGGGGGTTACGAGCAGTACTTC. The chain joins TRBV6-5 to TRBJ2-7; 10 bases align to TRBD2. In germline, CDR1 is MNHEY, CDR2 SVGAGI. The CDR3 runs 15 residues. The trim removed 0 bases at V and 4 bases at J, leaving 3 bases unmatched.

The J gene is TRBJ2-7, the V gene TRBV9; 10 positions agree with TRBD1. V lost 3 bases to trimming and J lost 5 bases; unmatched junction nucleotides: 11. Per the germline V gene, CDR1 is SGDLS and CDR2 is YYNGEE. The CDR3 loop spans 16 amino acids. The CDR3, as DNA: TGTGCCAGCAGCGCCCAAGAGACAGGGGGCGGGAACGAGCAGTACTTC. It encodes CASSAQETGGGNEQYF.

The V gene is TRBV30, the J gene TRBJ2-5; 9 bases agree with TRBD1. The CDR3 length is 14 residues. The J segment lost 3 bases and the V segment lost 8 bases, leaving 10 bases of the junction unmatched. Germline values: CDR1 GTSNPN, CDR2 SVGIG (reference sequence). The CDR3 nucleotides read TGTGCCCAGAACAGGGGGCTCTATGAAGAGACCCAGTACTTC. It specifies CAQNRGLYEETQYF.

CDR3 region: CASSFTGTGGYEQYF. In DNA form, the CDR3 reads TGTGCCAGCAGTTTCACCGGGACAGGGGGCTACGAGCAGTACTTC. The chain uses TRBV28 and TRBJ2-7; 11 bases line up with TRBD1. Unmatched junction bases numbered 4, after V lost 3 bases and J lost 3 bases. This CDR3 has 15 residues. Germline V gives CDR1 MDHEN, CDR2 SYDVKM. Full variable domain (rest looked up from reference TRBV28 and TRBJ2-7): DVKVTQSSRYLVKRTGEKVFLECVQDMDHENMFWYRQDPGLGLRLIYFSYDVKMKEKGDIPEGYSVSREKKERFSLILESASTNQTSMYLCASSFTGTGGYEQYFGPGTRLTVT.